The 25 T cell receptor beta chains in this list originate from one sample, sequenced in a study of regulatory and conventional T cells in RAG deficiency. The sorted conventional CD4+ T cells were CD25-low and CD127-high, with genomic DNA sequenced. Profiling relied on immunoSEQ multiplex PCR, and the TCRdb table lists in-frame clones only, not all of them. Altogether 45,000 to 50,000 clones are present, approximately 90% being singletons, with the ten largest covering 0.5% to 0.55%. This sample was shared with a second study, whose subject was regulatory T cells. That paper states: The primer mix had 52 TRBV and 13 TRBJ primers.

The sample taken for sequencing was CD4+ effector T cells sorted from blood. These receptors originate from a human donor in good health.

The CDR3 bases are TGTGCCAGCAACCCGGGACAGGGGAGCTATGGCTACACCTTC. It yields the protein CASNPGQGSYGYTF. The V call is TRBV5-5, the J call TRBJ1-2, with TRBD1 matching 10 bases. The junction had 6 bases not matched to a gene; V was cut back by 6 bases and J by 4 bases. Germline V gives CDR1 SGHKS, CDR2 YYEKEE (reference sequence). The CDR3 runs 14 residues.

The chain uses TRBV5-5 and TRBJ1-5, with 8 positions matching TRBD1. V lost 2 bases to trimming and J lost 6 bases; unmatched junction nucleotides: 7. Germline values: CDR1 SGHKS, CDR2 YYEKEE (reference sequence). CDR3 length: 15 amino acids. CDR3 amino acids: CASSLERQGSQPQHF. The CDR3 DNA sequence: TGTGCCAGCAGCTTAGAGCGACAGGGGAGTCAGCCCCAGCATTTT.

The V and J genes are TRBV6-1 and TRBJ1-5; TRBD1 aligns across 7 bases. V lost 5 bases, J lost 6 bases, and 4 bases stayed unmatched. Germline V CDR1 and CDR2: MNHNS, SASEGT. The CDR3 has 13 amino acids. DNA of the CDR3: TGTGCCAGCAGTACGGACAGGACTCAGCCCCAGCATTTT. Translation: CASSTDRTQPQHF.

The J gene is TRBJ1-1, the V gene TRBV5-4; D is possibly TRBD1 (5 bases). CDR3 length: 15 residues. Germline CDR1 reads SGHNT; CDR2 reads YYREEE (reference sequence). The V gene lost 0 bases and the J gene lost 5 bases, with 14 bases spanning the gap. The CDR3 region is CASSLGGASGTEAFF. The CDR3 DNA sequence: TGTGCCAGCAGCTTGGGTGGGGCCTCGGGAACTGAAGCTTTCTTT. Drawing the rest from reference TRBV5-4 and TRBJ1-1, the complete variable domain is ETGVTQSPTHLIKTRGQQVTLRCSSQSGHNTVSWYQQALGQGPQFIFQYYREEENGRGNFPPRFSGLQFPNYSSELNVNALELDDSALYLCASSLGGASGTEAFFGQGTRLTVV.

The chain uses TRBV4-2 and TRBJ1-5; a weak D match, TRBD1 (5 bases). From germline, CDR1 is LGHNA and CDR2 YNFKEQ. Trimming pared 1 base from V and 3 bases from J, leaving 10 bases between. This CDR3 is 15 amino acids long. Written as DNA, the CDR3 is TGTGCCAGCAGCCAAGCGAAGGGGTACAATCAGCCCCAGCATTTT. Protein sequence: CASSQAKGYNQPQHF.

Comments on this clone: The same CDR3 also results from other DNA sequences found in this sample. The chain uses TRBV28 and TRBJ1-5; D gene ambiguous. V lost 8 bases, J lost 6 bases, and 17 bases lay in between. The CDR3 runs 14 residues. Germline CDR1 is MDHEN and CDR2 is SYDVKM. The CDR3 sequence: CASVQAAAGQPQHF. The CDR3 DNA is TGTGCCAGCGTCCAAGCAGCAGCGGGTCAGCCCCAGCATTTT.

CDR3 sequence: CASSPPRTGSGETQYF. CDR3 DNA sequence: TGTGCCAGCTCACCCCCCCGGACAGGGTCAGGGGAGACCCAGTACTTC. The J gene is TRBJ2-5, the V gene TRBV18; 8 bases match TRBD1. Germline trimming cut 3 bases from V and 5 bases from J; bases unmatched to any gene: 11. This CDR3 contains 16 residues. CDR1 is KGHSH, CDR2 LQKENI, per germline. The full variable domain, completed using reference TRBV18 and TRBJ2-5, is NAGVMQNPRHLVRRRGQEARLRCSPMKGHSHVYWYRQLPEEGLKFMVYLQKENIIDESGMPKERFSAEFPKEGPSILRIQQVVRGDSAAYFCASSPPRTGSGETQYFGPGTRLLVL.

The gene calls are TRBV19 and TRBJ2-5; D is possibly TRBD2 (6 bases). The CDR3 sequence is 13 residues long. Germline CDR1 and CDR2: LNHDA and SQIVND (reference sequence). V lost 2 bases and J 5 bases, leaving 9 bases between the germline ends. The CDR3 DNA sequence: TGTGCCAGTAGTATAAACAGCGGGGAGACCCAGTACTTC. It yields the protein CASSINSGETQYF. The full variable domain, its missing parts supplied by reference TRBV19 and TRBJ2-5, is DGGITQSPKYLFRKEGQNVTLSCEQNLNHDAMYWYRQDPGQGLRLIYYSQIVNDFQKGDIAEGYSVSREKKESFPLTVTSAQKNPTAFYLCASSINSGETQYFGPGTRLLVL.

The CDR3 DNA sequence: TGTGCCAGTAGTATGACAGGGGGGGCCATTGGCAATCAGCCCCAGCATTTT. This sequence encodes CASSMTGGAIGNQPQHF. The chain is built from TRBV19 and TRBJ1-5; 9 bases are shared with TRBD1. The CDR3 runs to 17 residues. Trimming at V came to 3 bases and at J to 2 bases, leaving 8 bases not matched to a gene. Per the germline V gene, CDR1 is LNHDA and CDR2 is SQIVND (reference sequence).

This clone was detected only a few times. The genes are TRBV19 and TRBJ1-3; no definite D call. Trimming shortened V by 3 bases and J by 5 bases, and 8 bases separated the two germline ends. Germline values: CDR1 LNHDA, CDR2 SQIVND (reference sequence). The CDR3 consists of 13 residues. The chain's CDR3 is CASSIYGRNTIYF. The CDR3 DNA reads as TGTGCCAGTAGTATTTACGGAAGAAACACCATATATTTT.

This clone is a singleton in its sample. This rearrangement joins TRBV11-3 to TRBJ2-7; D is unclear. Germline CDR1 and CDR2: SGHNT and YENEEA. Trimming cost V 5 bases and J 2 bases, with 4 bases left between them. This CDR3 contains 11 residues. The chain's CDR3 is CASSDTYEQYF. Here the CDR3 DNA reads TGTGCCAGCAGCGATACCTACGAGCAGTACTTC.

As regards this clone: At one boundary the junction diverges from the germline segment, which might be a read error. The chain joins TRBV6-5 to TRBJ2-7, with D perhaps assigned TRBD1 or TRBD2 (6 bases each). Germline V gene sequence: CDR1 MNHEY, CDR2 SVGAGI. CDR3 size: 12 residues. The CDR3 nucleotides are TGTGCCAGCAGTCAATCGATAGGGGGGCTTCACTTC. As protein: CASSQSIGGLHF.

This rearrangement joins TRBV9 to TRBJ2-2; the match to TRBD1 covers 8 bases. Germline values: CDR1 SGDLS, CDR2 YYNGEE. Losses at the gene ends were 0 bases for V and 3 bases for J; bases not matched to a gene: 1. This CDR3 spans 15 amino acids. The CDR3 coding sequence is TGTGCCAGCAGCGTAGTACAGGGGGACACCGGGGAGCTGTTTTTT. Translation: CASSVVQGDTGELFF.

The chain uses TRBV6-5 and TRBJ2-1; 12 bases map to TRBD2. The CDR3 spans 15 residues. The junction had 6 bases not matched to a gene; V was cut back by 6 bases and J by 6 bases. Per germline, CDR1 MNHEY and CDR2 SVGAGI. The CDR3 sequence is CASSARLAGANEQFF. The CDR3 region has the DNA TGTGCCAGCAGCGCGAGACTAGCGGGAGCCAATGAGCAGTTCTTC.

The V gene is TRBV6-5, the J gene TRBJ2-3, with TRBD1 as a possible D gene (7 bases). V lost 2 bases and J 3 bases, leaving 15 bases between the germline ends. CDR3 length: 16 amino acids. The germline V gene encodes CDR1 MNHEY and CDR2 SVGAGI. The CDR3 spells CASSYQGGVGTDTQYF. The DNA for the CDR3 is TGTGCCAGCAGTTACCAGGGGGGAGTGGGGACAGATACGCAGTATTTT.

The chain employs TRBV4-2 and TRBJ1-1; D possibly corresponds to TRBD1 (5 bases). V was shortened by 0 bases and J by 9 bases, with 17 bases between the two germline ends. CDR1 LGHNA and CDR2 YNFKEQ come from the germline V gene. The CDR3 consists of 15 residues. CDR3 bases: TGTGCCAGCAGCCAAGATCCCAGGGAAGCCCCTCAAGCTTTCTTT. Encoded protein: CASSQDPREAPQAFF.

The J gene is TRBJ1-2, the V gene TRBV7-2; 8 positions agree with TRBD1. The germline CDR1 and CDR2 sequences are SGHTA and FQGNSA. The V segment lost 5 bases and the J segment 3 bases; nucleotides outside the gene matches: 8. The CDR3 extends over 15 amino acids. CDR3 sequence reads: CASSSVRTGYYGYTF. The CDR3 bases are TGTGCCAGCAGCAGCGTCAGGACAGGGTACTATGGCTACACCTTC.

This rearrangement joins TRBV14 to TRBJ2-3; D is possibly TRBD2 (5 bases). V was shortened by 1 base and J by 2 bases, with 22 bases between the two germline ends. The CDR3 extends over 19 amino acids. Germline CDR1 SGHDN, CDR2 FVKESK. The CDR3 is CASSQVFVAKQPYTDTQYF. CDR3 nucleotides: TGTGCCAGCAGCCAAGTATTCGTAGCGAAACAACCCTACACAGATACGCAGTATTTT.

This chain uses TRBV19 with TRBJ2-1; D remains ambiguous. V was clipped by 5 bases and J by 0 bases, with 8 bases between them. The CDR3 consists of 14 residues. The germline CDR1 and CDR2 sequences are LNHDA and SQIVND (reference sequence). The CDR3 loop is CASSGSSSYNEQFF. The CDR3 DNA sequence: TGTGCCAGTAGTGGCTCGAGCTCCTACAATGAGCAGTTCTTC.

The J gene is TRBJ2-7, the V gene TRBV6-1; the match to TRBD1 covers 9 bases. J was trimmed by 3 bases and V by 9 bases; bases with no gene match: 6. Germline CDR1 reads MNHNS; CDR2 reads SASEGT. This CDR3 has 13 residues. DNA of the CDR3: TGTGCCAGTACCTTGGACAGGGGCTACGAGCAGTACTTC. The encoded protein is CASTLDRGYEQYF.

The rearrangement joins TRBV5-1 to TRBJ2-5, with a possible D match to TRBD1 (5 bases). With 0 bases removed from V and 2 bases from J, the gap between germline ends came to 8 bases. There are 14 residues in the CDR3. CDR1 and CDR2 from the germline V gene are SGHRS and YFSETQ. CDR3 nucleotide sequence: TGCGCCAGCAGCTTGGGGACACCTCAAGAGACCCAGTACTTC. Its translation is CASSLGTPQETQYF.

The chain couples TRBV6-5 to TRBJ1-5; no clear D gene. From germline, CDR1 is MNHEY and CDR2 SVGAGI. Trimming shortened V by 2 bases and J by 4 bases, and 3 bases separated the two germline ends. The CDR3 consists of 12 residues. CDR3 in DNA: TGTGCCAGCAGTTACGGAAATCAGCCCCAGCATTTT. Protein sequence: CASSYGNQPQHF.

This chain's CDR3 is CASSLGLGQIYEQYF. CDR3 nucleotides: TGTGCCAGCAGCTTGGGTCTAGGGCAAATATACGAGCAGTACTTC. The rearrangement links TRBV5-4 to TRBJ2-7; no clear D gene. With 0 bases removed from V and 4 bases from J, the gap between germline ends came to 14 bases. The CDR3 loop spans 15 amino acids. The germline V gene encodes CDR1 SGHNT and CDR2 YYREEE (reference sequence).

V gene TRBV27 combines with J gene TRBJ2-7; D may be TRBD1 or TRBD2 (6 bases each). V gave up 2 bases and J gave up 2 bases, with 13 bases separating them. This CDR3 has 15 residues. Per germline, CDR1 MNHEY and CDR2 SMNVEV (reference sequence). The CDR3 region is CASSLGSGQTYEQYF. CDR3 nucleotide sequence: TGTGCCAGCAGTTTAGGTAGCGGACAGACCTACGAGCAGTACTTC.

This clone was seen just once. The V gene is TRBV10-3, the J gene TRBJ1-1; TRBD1 is a possible D gene (6 bases). This CDR3 has 12 amino acids. Germline loops: CDR1 ENHRY, CDR2 SYGVKD. V gave up 3 bases and J gave up 11 bases, with 13 bases separating them. The CDR3 coding sequence is TGTGCCATCAGTGACCTAGGGGGGGAGGCTTTCTTT. Translating gives CAISDLGGEAFF.